Listed here are 18 T cell receptor beta chains from one sample, sequenced in a study of T cells in Graves' hyperthyroidism and ophthalmopathy. Amplification of TCR beta CDR3 regions was performed using RNA transcripts as template. Using the HTBI primer set, a first-round RT-PCR was run on the TCR CDR3. TCRdb re-analysed the multiplex PCR reads in MiXCR, keeping a single row per CDR3 protein. The top ten clones hold around 15% of a sample with 730,000 or so distinct CDR3 sequences, over 15% of them seen once. Sequenced input: blood. These receptors were collected from a woman in her fifties or sixties with Graves' hyperthyroidism that later progressed to Graves' ophthalmopathy.

The genes are TRBV12-3 or TRBV12-4 and TRBJ2-2; the D gene is possibly TRBD2 (7 bases). The CDR3 is 16 residues long. Trimming removed 1 base at V and 5 bases at J, with 14 bases between. The CDR3 DNA reads as TGTGCCAGCAGTTTAGAGGGGGGGGCGAGGACCGGGGAGCTGTTTTTT. This sequence encodes CASSLEGGARTGELFF.

This clonotype was detected a few times. The J gene is TRBJ2-4, the V gene TRBV7-8; 7 bases are a match to TRBD1. Germline assignment: CDR1 SGHVS and CDR2 FQNEAQ. The CDR3 is 15 amino acids. V shed 3 bases, J shed 0 bases, and the junction held 2 bases outside the gene matches. The CDR3: CASSFGTVAKNIQYF. The DNA of the CDR3 is TGTGCCAGCAGCTTTGGGACAGTAGCCAAAAACATTCAGTACTTC.

This rearrangement joins TRBV27 to TRBJ1-5; weak D call: TRBD1 (6 bases). V was shortened by 6 bases and J by 7 bases, with 16 bases between the two germline ends. This CDR3 contains 14 residues. From germline, CDR1 is MNHEY and CDR2 SMNVEV (reference sequence). CDR3 sequence: CASSPGGGEQPQHF. The DNA of the CDR3 is TGTGCCAGCAGCCCGGGGGGGGGCGAACAGCCCCAGCATTTT.

The genes are TRBV20-1 and TRBJ1-5; 9 bases map to TRBD1. The CDR3 spans 16 residues. V trimming: 0 bases; J trimming: 7 bases; junction bases outside the gene matches: 10. Germline loops: CDR1 DFQATT, CDR2 SNEGSKA (reference sequence). The CDR3 loop is CSARETQGAIRQPQHF. CDR3 bases: TGCAGTGCTAGAGAAACACAGGGGGCGATCAGGCAGCCCCAGCATTTT.

This clonotype has at least ten counts. The chain has TRBV7-6 and TRBJ1-2; D might be TRBD1 (6 bases). V was shortened by 2 bases and J by 8 bases, with 15 bases between the two germline ends. The CDR3 spans 14 residues. In germline, CDR1 is SGHVS, CDR2 FNYEAQ. The CDR3 region has the DNA TGTGCCAGCAGCTTAAACAGGGAAGGCGACGGCTACACCTTC. The encoded protein is CASSLNREGDGYTF.

The chain joins TRBV30 to TRBJ2-1; 9 positions match TRBD1. V gave up 4 bases and J gave up 10 bases; unmatched junction bases: 11. Germline CDR1 reads GTSNPN; CDR2 reads SVGIG (reference sequence). There are 14 residues in the CDR3. CDR3 residues: CAWTSDRGLMEQFF. DNA of the CDR3: TGTGCCTGGACCTCGGACAGGGGATTGATGGAGCAGTTCTTC.

The chain couples TRBV6-1 to TRBJ1-1; 7 bases match TRBD1. Trimming cost V 1 base and J 0 bases; bases outside gene matches: 8. Germline CDR1 and CDR2: MNHNS and SASEGT. CDR3 length: 17 residues. This chain's CDR3 is CASSEEGTAFMNTEAFF. The CDR3 nucleotides are TGTGCCAGCAGTGAAGAGGGGACAGCTTTTATGAACACTGAAGCTTTCTTT.

This clonotype was observed at least ten times. The chain has TRBV12-3 or TRBV12-4 and TRBJ2-7; no definite D call. V lost 4 bases, J lost 4 bases, and 8 bases lay in between. The CDR3 consists of 12 residues. CDR3: CASSSVGYEQYF. The CDR3 DNA sequence: TGTGCCAGCAGTTCGGTCGGGTACGAGCAGTACTTC.

A few counts support this clonotype. J is TRBJ2-2 and V is TRBV4-1, with a possible D match to TRBD2 (6 bases). Germline CDR1 and CDR2: MGHRA and YSYEKL. The V gene lost 1 base and the J gene lost 3 bases, with 9 bases spanning the gap. The CDR3 contains 15 residues. The CDR3 protein is CASSQAPGDTGELFF. In DNA, the CDR3 is TGCGCCAGCAGCCAAGCCCCGGGGGACACCGGGGAGCTGTTTTTT.

This chain uses TRBV12-3 or TRBV12-4 with TRBJ1-2, with D perhaps matching TRBD1 (5 bases). This CDR3 is 14 amino acids long. Trimming cost V 3 bases and J 4 bases, with 12 bases left between them. This CDR3 is CASSFSDIAYGYTF. The CDR3 DNA is TGTGCCAGCAGTTTTTCGGACATCGCCTATGGCTACACCTTC.

The chain couples TRBV5-1 to TRBJ1-2; possible D gene TRBD1, 5 bases. In germline, CDR1 is SGHRS, CDR2 YFSETQ. V was shortened by 4 bases and J by 6 bases, with 25 bases between the two germline ends. CDR3 length equals 17 residues. CDR3 nucleotides: TGCGCCAGCAGCGGTGGGGGGAAAGAAAGTGCTTTAGATGGCTACACCTTC. As protein: CASSGGGKESALDGYTF.

This clonotype has a handful of counts. V gene TRBV19 combines with J gene TRBJ1-4; D not certain. Trimming left V 4 bases short and J 8 bases short, with 17 bases between. The CDR3 extends over 15 amino acids. The germline V gene encodes CDR1 LNHDA and CDR2 SQIVND (reference sequence). Here the CDR3 reads CASSRVDGRGEKLFF. The CDR3, as DNA: TGTGCCAGTAGTAGGGTCGACGGCCGAGGGGAAAAACTGTTTTTT.

The rearrangement links TRBV24-1 to TRBJ2-1; D unresolved. This CDR3 has 14 residues. CDR1 and CDR2 (germline): KGHDR, SFDVKD. The V end lost 1 base, the J end lost 5 bases, and 8 bases lay between the germline ends. The CDR3 sequence: CATSDFLRNNEQFF. CDR3 DNA sequence: TGTGCCACCAGTGATTTCCTAAGGAACAATGAGCAGTTCTTC.

The chain employs TRBV6-4 and TRBJ1-2; D is perhaps TRBD1 (5 bases). Trimming removed 0 bases at V and 6 bases at J, with 11 bases between. Germline CDR1 is MRHNA and CDR2 is SNTAGT. The CDR3 extends over 14 amino acids. CDR3 bases: TGTGCCAGCAGTGACTCCGGGGGTATGGATGGCTACACCTTC. It codes for CASSDSGGMDGYTF.

This sequence joins TRBV20-1 and TRBJ2-2, with 7 bases matching TRBD1. Germline trimming cut 6 bases from V and 4 bases from J; bases unmatched to any gene: 5. The CDR3 has 13 amino acids. The germline gives CDR1 DFQATT, CDR2 SNEGSKA (reference sequence). CDR3 loop: CSAPDRTTGELFF. In DNA, the CDR3 is TGCAGTGCACCGGACAGGACCACCGGGGAGCTGTTTTTT.

In its sample, this clonotype was seen once. V usage is TRBV2 and J usage is TRBJ2-3; 14 nucleotides agree with TRBD2. The germline V gene encodes CDR1 SNHLY and CDR2 FYNNEI. This CDR3 comprises 17 residues. The trim removed 8 bases at V and 0 bases at J, leaving 7 bases unmatched. This CDR3 reads CASRLAGGPSSTDTQYF. The CDR3 DNA reads as TGTGCCAGCCGACTAGCGGGGGGGCCCTCTAGCACAGATACGCAGTATTTT. The full variable domain, its missing parts supplied by reference TRBV2 and TRBJ2-3, is EPEVTQTPSHQVTQMGQEVILRCVPISNHLYFYWYRQILGQKVEFLVSFYNNEISEKSEIFDDQFSVERPDGSNFTLKIRSTKLEDSAMYFCASRLAGGPSSTDTQYFGPGTRLTVL.

The J gene is TRBJ1-4, the V gene TRBV7-9; D call uncertain. The CDR3 spans 12 residues. Trimming cost V 4 bases and J 5 bases, with 5 bases left between them. Looked up from germline, CDR1 is SEHNR and CDR2 is FQNEAQ (reference sequence). CDR3 residues: CASSSLNEKLFF. The DNA of the CDR3 is TGTGCCAGCAGCTCCCTGAATGAAAAACTGTTTTTT.

The chain couples TRBV3-1 to TRBJ2-5; D perhaps matches TRBD1 (5 bases). CDR1 is LGHDT, CDR2 YNNKEL, per germline (reference sequence). With 4 bases removed from V and 2 bases from J, the gap between germline ends came to 17 bases. This CDR3 has 16 amino acids. CDR3 coding DNA: TGTGCCAGCAGCCCTCGAGACTTTGGACATCAAGAGACCCAGTACTTC. It is translated as CASSPRDFGHQETQYF.